This TCR beta chain came from a study of shared clonotypes between healthy human individuals. On the study more broadly: CD4 naive and memory got three plates each, CD8 naive two, CD8 memory one.

Replicate sorted-subset PCRs were loaded with roughly 200 ng DNA, 30,000 to 35,000 T cell genomes. Libraries were prepared by immunoSEQ multiplex PCR; TCRdb keeps only in-frame clonotypes and omits some of them. The sample records 550,000 to 850,000 clones, roughly 70% being singletons. Germline V gives CDR1 SQVTM, CDR2 ANQGSEA. J was trimmed by 4 bases and V by 6 bases; bases with no gene match: 11. The CDR3 totals 15 residues. CD45RA-negative memory and CD45RA+ naive subsets were split from the CD4+ cells. This receptor was identified in a woman aged 25 to 39 in good health. The rearrangement links TRBV29-1 to TRBJ2-3, with 9 positions matching TRBD2. The sequenced sample was memory CD4+ T cells sorted from blood. Documented subset: CD45RA-negative fraction. CDR3 sequence reads: CSVLGAGGGADTQYF. CDR3 DNA: TGCAGCGTCCTCGGAGCGGGAGGTGGTGCAGATACGCAGTATTTT.